This T cell receptor beta chain was recorded in a study of T-cell reconstitution after alpha-beta-depleted transplantation in children. Germline V gene sequence: CDR1 SGHRS, CDR2 YFSETQ. V was shortened by 0 bases and J by 4 bases, with 14 bases between the two germline ends. The CDR3 contains 15 residues. Unique molecular identifiers were used to barcode this TCRbeta library. From the PCR reads, TCRdb called clonotypes with MiXCR, one entry per CDR3 protein. The sample holds fewer than 700,000 distinct CDR3 sequences, over 10% seen once. A few counts support this clonotype. Its antigen is undetermined. Study-wide points: It was reported that alpha-beta T cells came from several hundred expanded graft clones (about two months after transplant). Newly produced T cells mostly accounted for T-cell counts and diversity one year post-transplant. The origin of high day-60 TCRbeta diversity in some patients lay in surviving recipient T cells and thymic progenitors.

The rearrangement joins TRBV5-1 to TRBJ2-7; no reliable D call. Here the sequenced sample was PBMCs, mostly from graft donor cells, taken 360 days after TCRalphabeta/CD19-depleted stem cell transplant. This sequence was found in a male patient aged 10 to 17 who had a stem cell transplant for acute myeloid leukemia, so the T cells may come from the graft donor. The CDR3 region is CASSLAVGIAYEQYF. DNA of the CDR3: TGCGCCAGCAGCTTGGCCGTTGGGATCGCATACGAGCAGTACTTC.